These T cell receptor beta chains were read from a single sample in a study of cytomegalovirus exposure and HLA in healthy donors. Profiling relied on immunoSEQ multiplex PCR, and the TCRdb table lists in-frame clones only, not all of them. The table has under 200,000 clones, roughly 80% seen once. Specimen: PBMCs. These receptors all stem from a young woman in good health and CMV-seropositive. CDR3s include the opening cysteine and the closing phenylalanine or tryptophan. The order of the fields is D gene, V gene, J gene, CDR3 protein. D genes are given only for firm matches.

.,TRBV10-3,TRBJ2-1,CAISPLSVRGANEQFF
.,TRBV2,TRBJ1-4,CASSRGRPPEKLFF
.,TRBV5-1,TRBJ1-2,CASSLGRLRSNYGYTF
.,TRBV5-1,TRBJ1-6,CASSPGDHGGSPLHF
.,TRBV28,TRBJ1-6,CASMESQSSYNSPLHF
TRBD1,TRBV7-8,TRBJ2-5,CASSLTGGKGETQYF
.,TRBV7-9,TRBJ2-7,CSSSFSYEQYF
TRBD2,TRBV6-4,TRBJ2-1,CASSVGLAVSYNEQFF
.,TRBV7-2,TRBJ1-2,CASSLNAGGYGYTF
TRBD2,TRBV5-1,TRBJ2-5,CASSPLAGGPETQYF
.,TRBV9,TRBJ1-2,CASKGALHGYTF
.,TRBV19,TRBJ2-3,CASSRTGLDPDTQYF
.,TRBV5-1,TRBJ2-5,CASSLVGGPSETQYF
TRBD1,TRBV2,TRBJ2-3,CASSVGQNTDTQYF
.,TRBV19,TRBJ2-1,CASSTIRTGSLNEQFF
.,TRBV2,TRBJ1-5,CASSSLIRDQPQHF
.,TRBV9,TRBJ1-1,CASSVGGLGTEAFF
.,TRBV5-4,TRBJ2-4,CASSQNLIRGNIQYF
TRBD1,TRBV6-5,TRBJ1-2,CASSYTGQGAWGYTF
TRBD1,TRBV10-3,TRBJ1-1,CAIGGQGTAFF
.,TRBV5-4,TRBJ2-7,CASSLQGKHYEQYF
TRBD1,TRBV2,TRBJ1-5,CASGAEGADQPQHF
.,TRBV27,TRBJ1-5,CASRKETGGNQPQHF
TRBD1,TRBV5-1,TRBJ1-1,CASSRGPTEAFF
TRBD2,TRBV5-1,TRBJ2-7,CASSLGLAGGVPYEQYF
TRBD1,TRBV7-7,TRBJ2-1,CASSPGQGTAQFF
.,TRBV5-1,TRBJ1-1,CASSLEGLNTEAFF
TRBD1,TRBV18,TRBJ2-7,CASSTQGAGEQYF
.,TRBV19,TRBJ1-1,CASSEVWGRLNTEAFF
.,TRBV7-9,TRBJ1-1,CASSPSRGARSEAFF
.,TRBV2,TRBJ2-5,CASRGDYQETQYF
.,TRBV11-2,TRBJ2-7,CASSYRDWSYEQYF
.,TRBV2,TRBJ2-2,CASSEGAGLDTGELFF